Listed below are T cell receptor beta chains from one sample, sequenced in a study of blood T cell repertoires in COVID-19. Libraries were prepared by immunoSEQ multiplex PCR; TCRdb keeps only in-frame clonotypes and omits some of them. The sample includes about 480,000 clones, roughly 88% seen only once; the top ten take less than 2%. Sequenced material: PBMCs or T cells enriched from blood (not recorded which). The receptor source for this set is a woman aged 40 to 55 who had recovered from COVID-19. CDR3s include the opening cysteine and the closing phenylalanine or tryptophan. A D gene is named only where the DNA matches it firmly. Rows may omit the clone size; those that give it use once, few, many or a size class.

d_gene | abundance | j_gene | v_gene | CDR3aa | CDR3nt
TRBD1 | - | TRBJ1-2 | TRBV2 | CASRTEGAAGYTF | TGTGCCAGCAGGACTGAGGGGGCCGCGGGCTACACCTTC
- | - | TRBJ2-6 | TRBV10-2 | CASNPQTVLSGANVLTF | TGCGCCAGCAACCCCCAGACAGTTCTCTCTGGGGCCAACGTCCTGACTTTC
TRBD2 | - | TRBJ2-7 | TRBV6-1 | CASSEGTSGSYEQYF | TGTGCCAGCAGTGAAGGGACTAGCGGGAGTTACGAGCAGTACTTC
TRBD1 | once | TRBJ2-7 | TRBV5-1 | CASSGHAGQGGNEQYF | TGCGCCAGCAGCGGCCACGCAGGACAGGGGGGGAACGAGCAGTACTTC
TRBD2 | - | TRBJ2-1 | TRBV7-9 | CASSLFLAGYNEQFF | TGTGCCAGCAGCTTATTTCTAGCGGGGTACAATGAGCAGTTCTTC
TRBD1 | - | TRBJ1-2 | TRBV6-5 | CASSYEGARGYTF | TGTGCCAGCAGTTACGAGGGGGCGCGAGGCTACACCTTC
TRBD1 | - | TRBJ2-1 | TRBV12-5 | CASGLWTGYGNEQFF | TGTGCTAGTGGTTTGTGGACAGGGTACGGGAATGAGCAGTTCTTC
- | - | TRBJ1-6 | TRBV21-1 | CASSKAGTGGAGGSPLHF | TGTGCCAGCAGCAAAGCCGGGACAGGGGGCGCGGGGGGTTCACCCCTCCACTTT
TRBD2 | - | TRBJ2-7 | TRBV12-5 | CASAVSGSAYEQYF | TGTGCTAGTGCCGTAAGCGGGAGCGCCTACGAGCAGTACTTC
- | - | TRBJ2-7 | TRBV2 | CASSEQTNEQYF | TGTGCCAGCAGTGAGCAGACAAACGAGCAGTACTTC
TRBD2 | - | TRBJ2-5 | TRBV5-1 | CASSLSSGQETQYF | TGCGCCAGCAGCTTATCTAGCGGCCAAGAGACCCAGTACTTC
TRBD2 | once | TRBJ2-2 | TRBV11-3 | CASRQGLAGTPGELFF | TGTGCCAGCAGGCAGGGACTAGCGGGAACCCCCGGGGAGCTGTTTTTT
- | once | TRBJ2-5 | TRBV24-1 | CATSDFRVETQYF | TGTGCCACCAGTGATTTCAGGGTAGAGACCCAGTACTTC
TRBD1 | once | TRBJ1-4 | TRBV2 | CASSRVGQAAANEKLFF | TGTGCCAGCAGTCGAGTTGGACAGGCTGCGGCTAATGAAAAACTGTTTTTT
TRBD1 | - | TRBJ1-2 | TRBV19 | CASSKPRDRGSQLYGYTF | TGTGCCAGTAGCAAACCCCGGGACAGGGGATCCCAACTCTATGGCTACACCTTC
- | - | TRBJ2-1 | TRBV4-3 | CASSPGRGPYNEQFF | TGCGCCAGCAGCCCCGGCAGGGGACCCTACAATGAGCAGTTCTTC
- | - | TRBJ1-2 | TRBV6-5 | CASSYTKSNYGYTF | TGTGCCAGCAGTTACACAAAATCTAACTATGGCTACACCTTC
- | - | TRBJ2-3 | TRBV27 | CATRDILTDTQYF | TGTGCCACCAGGGACATTCTCACAGATACGCAGTATTTT
TRBD1 | - | TRBJ1-2 | TRBV19 | CASSQTGGADGGYTF | TGTGCCAGTAGTCAGACAGGGGGCGCAGATGGCGGCTACACCTTC
- | - | TRBJ2-1 | TRBV5-1 | CASSRGGDLYNEQFF | TGCGCCAGCAGCCGGGGAGGCGATCTTTACAATGAGCAGTTCTTC
- | - | TRBJ1-1 | TRBV12-3/TRBV12-4 | CASSDGYNTEAFF | TGTGCCAGCAGTGACGGGTATAACACTGAAGCTTTCTTT
- | - | TRBJ2-5 | TRBV11-3 | CASSLEGAETQYF | TGTGCCAGCAGCTTAGAAGGAGCCGAGACCCAGTACTTC
TRBD1 | - | TRBJ1-1 | TRBV29-1 | CSVDRGRTEAFF | TGCAGCGTTGACAGGGGGCGGACTGAAGCTTTCTTT
- | - | TRBJ1-5 | TRBV5-1 | CASSLEPGQPRVVSNQPQHF | TGCGCCAGCAGCTTGGAACCAGGACAGCCGAGAGTCGTTAGCAATCAGCCCCAGCATTTT
TRBD1 | - | TRBJ1-1 | TRBV5-1 | CASSVQQGRAEAFF | TGCGCCAGCAGCGTCCAACAGGGGAGAGCTGAAGCTTTCTTT
TRBD1 | - | TRBJ2-7 | TRBV11-3 | CASSAGQGLFYEQYF | TGTGCCAGCAGCGCGGGACAGGGCCTTTTCTACGAGCAGTACTTC
TRBD2 | - | TRBJ2-7 | TRBV5-1 | CASSPGTNSYEQYF | TGCGCCAGCAGCCCCGGGACTAACTCCTACGAGCAGTACTTC
TRBD1 | once | TRBJ1-1 | TRBV18 | CASSSTGANLDTEAFF | TGTGCCAGCTCAAGCACAGGGGCGAACTTGGACACTGAAGCTTTCTTT
- | - | TRBJ1-2 | TRBV12-3/TRBV12-4 | CASSFNAGRGYTF | TGTGCCAGCAGTTTCAACGCAGGGAGGGGCTACACCTTC
- | once | TRBJ2-1 | TRBV12-3/TRBV12-4 | CAVLSTSFHEQFF | TGTGCCGTCCTTTCGACTAGTTTCCATGAGCAGTTCTTC
- | - | TRBJ1-1 | TRBV10-3 | CAISDRLGGGTEAFF | TGTGCCATCAGTGACCGATTGGGAGGGGGCACTGAAGCTTTCTTT
TRBD2 | - | TRBJ2-1 | TRBV18 | CASSPPAGGPRAEQFF | TGTGCCAGCTCACCACCGGCGGGAGGGCCTCGGGCTGAGCAGTTCTTC
- | - | TRBJ2-3 | TRBV14 | CASTAGPDTQYF | TGTGCCAGCACGGCGGGACCAGATACGCAGTATTTT
- | - | TRBJ2-3 | TRBV5-1 | CASSLEAPNDKNTQYF | TGCGCCAGCAGCTTGGAGGCACCCAATGACAAAAATACGCAGTATTTT
- | - | TRBJ1-1 | TRBV29-1 | CSVAGQGSGNTEAFF | TGCAGCGTTGCCGGGCAGGGTAGCGGGAACACTGAAGCTTTCTTT
TRBD2 | - | TRBJ2-7 | TRBV27 | CASSQGLAYYEQYF | TGTGCCAGCAGCCAGGGACTAGCATACTACGAGCAGTACTTC
- | - | TRBJ2-1 | TRBV7-9 | CASSLGGQNEQFF | TGTGCCAGCAGCTTAGGGGGACAAAATGAGCAGTTCTTC
- | - | TRBJ2-3 | TRBV7-2 | CASSPQVTDTQYF | TGTGCCAGCAGCCCGCAGGTCACAGATACGCAGTATTTT
TRBD1 | - | TRBJ1-2 | TRBV18 | CASSPRTGEYGYTF | TGTGCCAGCTCACCAAGGACAGGGGAATATGGCTACACCTTC
TRBD2 | - | TRBJ2-7 | TRBV19 | CASSIALAGGEQYF | TGTGCCAGTAGTATAGCACTAGCGGGAGGCGAGCAGTACTTC
TRBD1 | few | TRBJ1-2 | TRBV7-9 | CASSSRGTGTYGYTF | TGTGCCAGCAGCTCCCGCGGGACAGGGACCTATGGCTACACCTTC
TRBD1 | once | TRBJ1-4 | TRBV9 | CASSVQGALSEKLFF | TGTGCCAGCAGCGTACAGGGGGCATTGAGTGAAAAACTGTTTTTT
TRBD2 | once | TRBJ2-7 | TRBV4-1 | CASSRSGMSSDEQYF | TGCGCCAGCAGCCGCAGCGGGATGAGTTCGGACGAGCAGTACTTC
- | - | TRBJ2-1 | TRBV7-6 | CASSLWRNEQFF | TGTGCCAGCAGCTTATGGAGGAATGAGCAGTTCTTC
TRBD2 | - | TRBJ2-2 | TRBV6-1 | CASSDRGSGRAYTGELFF | TGTGCCAGCAGTGACCGAGGTAGCGGGAGGGCCTACACCGGGGAGCTGTTTTTT
TRBD1 | - | TRBJ1-1 | TRBV11-2 | CASSAWDRNTEAFF | TGTGCCAGCAGCGCCTGGGACAGGAACACTGAAGCTTTCTTT
TRBD1 | - | TRBJ2-1 | TRBV9 | CASSVVGGFYNEQFF | TGTGCCAGCAGCGTAGTAGGGGGCTTCTACAATGAGCAGTTCTTC